Shown below are 21 T cell receptor beta chains from a single sample sequenced in a study of T-cell memory formation after mild COVID-19. TCRdb re-called the 5' RACE reads through MiXCR, storing one row per CDR3 protein. This sample carries roughly 550,000 distinct CDR3 sequences, over 20% of them seen once, and the ten largest clones take around an eighth. Sequencing was carried out using PBMCs or a T cell subset sorted from them (not recorded which). The origin of the receptors is an adult woman who had mild COVID-19 (a few samples of this study predate the infection). Cell type and time point are not known.

This clonotype was recorded a few times. The genes are TRBV6-1 and TRBJ1-1, with a tentative D call TRBD1 (5 bases). The CDR3 contains 14 residues. The V and J ends lost 5 bases and 0 bases respectively, with 10 bases between them. Germline-derived CDR1 and CDR2 are MNHNS and SASEGT. The CDR3 here is CASSQQAMNTEAFF. CDR3 coding DNA: TGTGCCAGCAGTCAACAGGCAATGAACACTGAAGCTTTCTTT.

V and J are TRBV29-1 and TRBJ2-5; maybe TRBD2 (6 bases). The CDR3 consists of 12 residues. Germline V gene data show CDR1 as SQVTM and CDR2 as ANQGSEA. The V end lost 6 bases, the J end lost 2 bases, and 10 bases lay between the germline ends. The CDR3 loop is CSVRDWQETQYF. CDR3 nucleotides: TGCAGCGTCCGGGACTGGCAAGAGACCCAGTACTTC.

The chain couples TRBV5-1 to TRBJ1-1, with D unclear. Trimming left V 4 bases short and J 1 base short, with 8 bases between. Germline loops: CDR1 SGHRS, CDR2 YFSETQ. The CDR3 extends over 13 amino acids. CDR3 bases: TGCGCCAGCAGCAAAGAAAGGAACACTGAAGCTTTCTTT. This translates into CASSKERNTEAFF.

This clonotype came up a few times. The V gene is TRBV29-1, the J gene TRBJ1-2; TRBD1 might be the D (5 bases). V was shortened by 7 bases and J by 2 bases, with 14 bases between the two germline ends. CDR3 length: 13 amino acids. Per germline, CDR1 SQVTM and CDR2 ANQGSEA. Here the CDR3 reads CSATRGTNYGYTF. The CDR3 nucleotides are TGCAGCGCCACGCGGGGCACGAACTATGGCTACACCTTC.

The chain joins TRBV5-1 to TRBJ2-1; possibly TRBD1 for D (6 bases). Trimming shortened V by 3 bases and J by 7 bases, and 17 bases separated the two germline ends. Germline V CDR1 and CDR2: SGHRS, YFSETQ. This CDR3 is 15 amino acids long. CDR3: CASSSSFTTGNEQFF. The CDR3 DNA reads TGCGCCAGCAGCTCCTCATTCACAACAGGGAATGAGCAGTTCTTC.

This clonotype was seen more than once but under ten times. V is TRBV7-2 and J is TRBJ2-1; the D is unclear. Trimming cost V 1 base and J 3 bases, with 7 bases left between them. CDR1 SGHTA and CDR2 FQGNSA come from the germline V gene. The CDR3 has 14 residues. In DNA form, the CDR3 reads TGTGCCAGCAGCTTAGACGGCGTCTACAATGAGCAGTTCTTC. Translated, it gives CASSLDGVYNEQFF.

There are a few counts of this clonotype. The gene calls are TRBV20-1 and TRBJ1-1, with D possibly being TRBD1 (5 bases). Germline lookup yields CDR1 DFQATT and CDR2 SNEGSKA (reference sequence). There are 12 residues in the CDR3. V was cut by 3 bases and J by 4 bases, with 9 bases left in between. The CDR3, as DNA: TGCAGTGCTAGGCGTGGGGGCACTGAAGCTTTCTTT. Translated: CSARRGGTEAFF.

This clonotype was seen ten or more times. The V and J genes are TRBV7-8 and TRBJ2-1, with a tentative D call TRBD2 (6 bases). Trimming cost V 7 bases and J 9 bases, with 16 bases left between them. Germline V gene sequence: CDR1 SGHVS, CDR2 FQNEAQ. The length of the CDR3 is 13 residues. The CDR3, as DNA: TGTGCCAGCACCAATAGCGGTTGGGGTGAGCAGTTCTTC. Encoded protein: CASTNSGWGEQFF.

DNA for the CDR3: TGCAGTGCTAGAGACACCCTTAGCGGGAGATCTAGAGAGACCCAGTACTTC. Encoded protein: CSARDTLSGRSRETQYF. The chain combines TRBV20-1 with TRBJ2-5, with 9 bases aligning to TRBD2. The V segment lost 0 bases and the J segment 4 bases; nucleotides outside the gene matches: 12. The CDR3 is 17 amino acids. CDR1 and CDR2 from the germline V gene are DFQATT and SNEGSKA (reference sequence).

J is TRBJ2-3 and V is TRBV4-3; perhaps TRBD2 as D (5 bases). The length of the CDR3 is 14 residues. The germline V gene encodes CDR1 LGHNA and CDR2 YSLEER. V lost 4 bases and J lost 0, with 8 bases in between. For the CDR3, the DNA is TGCGCCAGCAGCCGAGCGGCTAGCACAGATACGCAGTATTTT. Its translation is CASSRAASTDTQYF.

This clonotype was found many times. The gene calls are TRBV29-1 and TRBJ2-3; 7 bases agree with TRBD2. J was trimmed by 0 bases and V by 7 bases; bases with no gene match: 1. The germline V gene has CDR1 SQVTM and CDR2 ANQGSEA. CDR3 length: 12 residues. In DNA, the CDR3 is TGCAGCGCCGGGGGGAGCACAGATACGCAGTATTTT. Protein product: CSAGGSTDTQYF.

V is TRBV12-3 or TRBV12-4 and J is TRBJ2-7; perhaps TRBD1 as D (6 bases). The CDR3 is made up of 15 amino acids. V shed 2 bases and J shed 4 bases, with 15 bases lying between them. The CDR3 DNA follows: TGTGCCAGCAGTTTAAGGCTCCCAGGGGCGTACGAGCAGTACTTC. It yields the protein CASSLRLPGAYEQYF.

The chain joins TRBV5-1 to TRBJ2-2, with D possibly TRBD1 on 5 matching bases. CDR1 SGHRS and CDR2 YFSETQ come from the germline V gene. The CDR3 is 15 amino acids. Trimming left V 4 bases short and J 0 bases short, with 10 bases between. The CDR3 bases are TGCGCCAGCAGCAGACAGTTCGCGAACACCGGGGAGCTGTTTTTT. Amino acid sequence: CASSRQFANTGELFF.

This chain connects TRBV7-9 to TRBJ1-1, with 7 bases identical to TRBD1. The V gene's germline CDR1 is SEHNR and CDR2 FQNEAQ (reference sequence). Trimming removed 3 bases from V and 4 bases from J; junction bases left unmatched: 5. The CDR3 spans 14 residues. The CDR3 nucleotides are TGTGCCAGCAGCTTCCAGGGGGAGGGCACTGAAGCTTTCTTT. Protein product: CASSFQGEGTEAFF.

The chain carries TRBV6-6 and TRBJ2-7, with 7 nucleotides matching TRBD2. This CDR3 contains 13 residues. Germline CDR1 and CDR2: MNHNY and SVGAGI (reference sequence). V dropped 4 bases and J dropped 3; count of bases not matched to a gene: 3. The CDR3 DNA follows: TGTGCCAGCAGTTCGGGGGGAAACTACGAGCAGTACTTC. Protein product: CASSSGGNYEQYF.

This clonotype was recorded at least ten times. For the CDR3, the DNA is TGTGCCAGCAGCTTTTCACGTAACACTGAAGCTTTCTTT. Its translation: CASSFSRNTEAFF. The V call is TRBV7-6, the J call TRBJ1-1; D not resolved. Per germline, CDR1 SGHVS and CDR2 FNYEAQ. The CDR3 contains 13 residues. V was shortened by 3 bases and J by 2 bases, with 7 bases between the two germline ends.

The chain combines TRBV12-3 or TRBV12-4 with TRBJ1-5, with a weak D call TRBD1 (5 bases). Trimming shortened V by 0 bases and J by 0 bases, and 9 bases separated the two germline ends. CDR3 length: 16 residues. The chain's CDR3 is CASSLALGDSNQPQHF. The CDR3 DNA follows: TGTGCCAGCAGTTTAGCGCTAGGGGATAGCAATCAGCCCCAGCATTTT.

V and J are TRBV7-6 and TRBJ1-2; TRBD1 might be the D (5 bases). The germline V gene has CDR1 SGHVS and CDR2 FNYEAQ. V lost 5 bases, J lost 3 bases, and 19 bases lay in between. This CDR3 is built from 16 residues. CDR3 sequence reads: CASSPLGTARDYGYTF. CDR3 sequence (DNA): TGTGCCAGCAGCCCGCTCGGGACGGCCCGCGACTATGGCTACACCTTC.

This clonotype came up a few times. The CDR3, as DNA: TGTGCCAGCAGTTACGGGAGGGACGGTCAGCCCCAGCATTTT. Amino acids: CASSYGRDGQPQHF. The J gene is TRBJ1-5, the V gene TRBV6-5; D might be TRBD1 (5 bases). Germline assignment: CDR1 MNHEY and CDR2 SVGAGI. The CDR3 length is 14 residues. The V end was cut by 2 bases, the J end by 6 bases, with 11 bases between.

This clonotype has more than one count but fewer than ten. The rearrangement links TRBV3-1 to TRBJ2-5; TRBD1 might be the D (6 bases). V was cut by 4 bases and J by 2 bases, with 14 bases left in between. Germline CDR1 reads LGHDT; CDR2 reads YNNKEL (reference sequence). The CDR3 sequence is 15 residues long. The CDR3 nucleotides read TGTGCCAGCAGCCGAGCGACAGGCTATCAAGAGACCCAGTACTTC. Residues: CASSRATGYQETQYF.

Many counts were recorded for this clonotype. The chain couples TRBV12-3 or TRBV12-4 to TRBJ2-6; no firm D call. The CDR3 runs to 14 residues. Trimming took off 5 bases at V and 0 bases at J, with 5 bases between the two ends. CDR3 nucleotide sequence: TGTGCCAGCAGTCGTAGCTCTGGGGCCAACGTCCTGACTTTC. It specifies CASSRSSGANVLTF.